The 13 T cell receptor beta chains reported below all come from one sample, sequenced in a study of Ad26.COV2.S vaccination and SARS-CoV-2 variants. Treatment defined: 19 received Ad26.COV2.S at low or high dose, single or two shots; roughly five received placebo; per-sample allocation not given. Day 63 following the first vaccine or placebo injection was when the samples were taken. Data came from immunoSEQ multiplex PCR; TCRdb stores just in-frame clones and leaves some out. The profile shows about 350,000 clones, about 85% of them singletons. Sequencing used peripheral blood, obtained in a trial of Ad26.COV2.S vaccine versus placebo. These receptor sequences come from a person between 18 and 59 years old who received the Ad26.COV2.S COVID-19 vaccine or a placebo.

This clone was seen more than once but under ten times. The genes are TRBV9 and TRBJ2-1; D is undetermined. V gave up 4 bases and J gave up 3 bases, with 14 bases separating them. Germline V gene data show CDR1 as SGDLS and CDR2 as YYNGEE. CDR3 length: 15 residues. The CDR3 sequence: CASSPHVYFYNEQFF. CDR3 DNA: TGTGCCAGCAGCCCCCATGTCTACTTCTACAATGAGCAGTTCTTC.

This clone was recorded a few times. The chain joins TRBV7-9 to TRBJ2-5, with 9 bases aligning to TRBD2. The germline V gene has CDR1 SEHNR and CDR2 FQNEAQ (reference sequence). The CDR3 totals 16 residues. With V trimmed by 1 base and J by 1 base, 4 bases remained unmatched. The CDR3 region has the DNA TGTGCCAGCAGCTTAGTAGCTAGCGGGGCCCAAGAGACCCAGTACTTC. It encodes CASSLVASGAQETQYF.

The V gene is TRBV10-1, the J gene TRBJ1-4, with a tentative D call TRBD1 (5 bases). CDR3 length equals 11 residues. The germline gives CDR1 WNHNN, CDR2 SYGVQD (reference sequence). The ends were cut back, 2 bases at V and 12 bases at J, with 7 bases in the middle. CDR3 region: CASSEGQELFF. The CDR3 DNA reads TGCGCCAGCAGTGAGGGACAAGAACTGTTTTTT.

The rearrangement joins TRBV6-5 to TRBJ2-1; 8 bases line up with TRBD1. The CDR3 sequence is 15 residues long. Losses at the gene ends were 0 bases for V and 8 bases for J; bases not matched to a gene: 6. CDR1 is MNHEY and CDR2 is SVGAGI in the germline V gene. The CDR3 protein is CASSYSGTGGDEQFF. The CDR3 region has the DNA TGTGCCAGCAGTTACTCTGGGACAGGTGGAGATGAGCAGTTCTTC.

The J gene is TRBJ2-7, the V gene TRBV3-1 (or the pseudogene TRBV3-2); TRBD1 matches 8 bases. Germline V gene data show CDR1 as LGHDT and CDR2 as YNNKEL (reference sequence). This CDR3 is 15 amino acids long. Trimming removed 5 bases from V and 4 bases from J; junction bases left unmatched: 10. Written as DNA, the CDR3 is TGTGCCAGCAGCTTATCTGGGACAGGAGTTTACGAGCAGTACTTC. It specifies CASSLSGTGVYEQYF.

This clone has just a few counts. The chain has TRBV2 and TRBJ1-5; D unresolved. CDR1 and CDR2 from the germline V gene are SNHLY and FYNNEI. V lost 6 bases and J 1 base, leaving 10 bases between the germline ends. The CDR3 length is 14 residues. In DNA, the CDR3 is TGTGCCAGCAGGGGCTCACAGAGCAATCAGCCCCAGCATTTT. It yields the protein CASRGSQSNQPQHF.

The rearrangement uses TRBV5-4 and TRBJ2-7; D is unresolved. The V gene lost 1 base and the J gene lost 4 bases, with 3 bases spanning the gap. Germline V gene data show CDR1 as SGHNT and CDR2 as YYREEE (reference sequence). CDR3 size: 11 residues. CDR3 sequence (DNA): TGTGCCAGCAGCTTGAATTACGAGCAGTACTTC. It codes for CASSLNYEQYF.

This chain joins TRBV27 and TRBJ2-7, with 9 bases lining up with TRBD1. This CDR3 has 14 residues. The germline CDR1 and CDR2 sequences are MNHEY and SMNVEV (reference sequence). Losses at the gene ends were 6 bases for V and 4 bases for J; bases not matched to a gene: 7. The CDR3 DNA reads as TGTGCCAGCAGGACCGGGACAGGGTATTACGAGCAGTACTTC. Translated, it gives CASRTGTGYYEQYF.

The V call is TRBV5-1, the J call TRBJ2-7, with D tentatively TRBD2 (6 bases). Germline lookup yields CDR1 SGHRS and CDR2 YFSETQ. Trimming left V 5 bases short and J 0 bases short, with 12 bases between. The CDR3 is 14 amino acids. This chain's CDR3 is CASSPTRGSYEQYF. The CDR3 coding sequence is TGCGCCAGCAGTCCTACGCGGGGCTCCTACGAGCAGTACTTC.

This sequence joins TRBV3-1 (or the pseudogene TRBV3-2) and TRBJ2-4; TRBD1 matches at 7 bases. CDR3 length: 17 amino acids. V trimming: 4 bases; J trimming: 2 bases; junction bases outside the gene matches: 11. In germline, CDR1 is LGHDT, CDR2 YNNKEL (reference sequence). CDR3 amino acids: CASSRPRGGQSKNIQYF. The CDR3 nucleotides are TGTGCCAGCAGCCGACCCCGAGGGGGACAGTCCAAAAACATTCAGTACTTC.

V and J are TRBV19 and TRBJ2-3; 14 bases fit TRBD2. CDR3 length: 16 amino acids. The V gene end was trimmed by 4 bases and the J gene end by 5 bases; junction bases not matched to a gene: 5. CDR1 and CDR2 from the germline V gene are LNHDA and SQIVND (reference sequence). CDR3 sequence reads: CASSTGTSGRVDTQYF. In DNA form, the CDR3 reads TGTGCCAGTAGTACAGGGACTAGCGGGAGAGTAGATACGCAGTATTTT.

The chain carries TRBV9 and TRBJ1-3; D not certain. Looked up from germline, CDR1 is SGDLS and CDR2 is YYNGEE. The CDR3 runs 11 residues. Trimming removed 5 bases from V and 5 bases from J, with 5 bases in between. The DNA of the CDR3 is TGTGCCAGCAGGCCCAGAAACACCATATATTTT. Its protein is CASRPRNTIYF.

V gene TRBV18 combines with J gene TRBJ2-5, with 9 bases fitting TRBD2. CDR3 length: 16 residues. Germline lookup yields CDR1 KGHSH and CDR2 LQKENI. V shed 2 bases, J shed 2 bases, and the junction held 6 bases outside the gene matches. The CDR3 DNA reads TGTGCCAGCTCACCAGTGGCTAGCGGGACTCAAGAGACCCAGTACTTC. As protein: CASSPVASGTQETQYF.